The clone carrying this T cell receptor beta chain was seen repeatedly, ten times or more. Its antigen is unknown. The germline V and J ends were trimmed by 4 bases and 4 bases, with 14 bases remaining between them. Germline assignment: CDR1 SQVTM and CDR2 ANQGSEA. This CDR3 has 13 amino acids. TCR beta CDR3 regions were amplified from RNA. HTBI primers were used for first-round RT-PCR of the TCR CDR3. Via MiXCR, TCRdb re-called the multiplex PCR reads, giving one row per CDR3 protein. The sample has 800,000 or so distinct CDR3 sequences, 35% to 45% seen once; the top ten hold 7.5% to 9.5%. The data were taken from a study of T cells in Graves' hyperthyroidism and ophthalmopathy. Source material for PBMCs was over 7.5 ml fresh peripheral blood. Study-wide points: Model-based prediction identified ophthalmopathy a median around 6.5 months prior to its onset. Blood also carried most thyroid clonotypes expanded above 0.001. Stable hyperthyroidism was separated from ophthalmopathy by a model based on 13 V-J features.

Specimen: blood. The rearrangement links TRBV29-1 to TRBJ2-7; D is ambiguous. The source of this sequence is a man aged 18 to 29 with Graves' hyperthyroidism. This chain's CDR3 is CSVVGLHGYEQYF. Written as DNA, the CDR3 is TGCAGCGTTGTCGGTCTACACGGTTACGAGCAGTACTTC.